What follows is one TCR beta chain and its context. The evidence that diagnosis relied on was clinical symptoms, serum thyroxine, TRAb, thyroid ultrasound and orbital computed tomography. Amplification of TCR beta CDR3 regions used RNA transcripts. The authors performed first-round RT-PCR with HTBI primers and then a second-round multiplex PCR. TCRdb re-analysed the multiplex PCR reads in MiXCR, keeping a single row per CDR3 protein. This sample has almost 750,000 distinct CDR3 sequences, with 40% found just once. This sample stems from a study of Graves' ophthalmopathy and Graves' hyperthyroidism. The trim removed 3 bases at V and 3 bases at J, leaving 11 bases unmatched. Germline values: CDR1 SEHNR, CDR2 FQNEAQ (reference sequence). The CDR3 loop spans 18 amino acids.

The TCR comes from an adult man with Graves' ophthalmopathy. Sequenced sample: peripheral blood. V is TRBV7-9 and J is TRBJ1-1; 12 bases agree with TRBD1. The CDR3 spells CASSLSSGTGGFDTEAFF. The CDR3, as DNA: TGTGCCAGCAGCTTGTCGAGTGGGACAGGGGGCTTTGACACTGAAGCTTTCTTT.